This T cell receptor beta chain derives from a study of shared clonotypes between healthy human individuals. The V gene end was trimmed by 4 bases and the J gene end by 11 bases; junction bases not matched to a gene: 17. Germline values: CDR1 MNHEY, CDR2 SMNVEV (reference sequence). CDR3 length equals 16 residues. Every subset had its genomic DNA shared out evenly among several immunoSEQ plates. Libraries were prepared by immunoSEQ multiplex PCR; TCRdb keeps only in-frame clonotypes and omits some of them. The data show approximately 530,000 clones, approximately 95% seen once. Whole-study findings and limits: Non-shared clonotypes showed lower generation probabilities than clonotypes common to all four donors. A handful of donors showed sharing of around 5.3% of naive CD4 clonotypes.

Of note for this clone: Its antigen remains unidentified.

The chain joins TRBV27 to TRBJ1-5; 7 nucleotides line up with TRBD1. This clonotype originated in a woman aged 25 to 39 in good health. The specimen was naive CD4+ T cells sorted from blood. As to subset: CD45RA+ positively selected. As DNA, the CDR3 is TGTGCCAGCAGTTCCACCCCGGGACAGCCCTATAAGGCCCAGCATTTT. It translates to CASSSTPGQPYKAQHF.